These 8 T cell receptor beta chains originate from one sample sequenced in a study of blood T cell repertoires in COVID-19. Libraries were prepared by immunoSEQ multiplex PCR; TCRdb keeps only in-frame clonotypes and omits some of them. Here the sample spans about 150,000 clones, roughly four fifths being singletons. The sample consisted of peripheral blood. The receptors were sampled from a human donor with acute or convalescent COVID-19. The donor label of this sample is uncertain.

The chain's CDR3 is CASSDSIAGLTDTQYF. The CDR3 DNA reads as TGTGCCAGCAGTGACTCGATAGCGGGGCTCACAGATACGCAGTATTTT. The chain couples TRBV6-4 to TRBJ2-3; 8 nucleotides line up with TRBD2. The CDR3 loop spans 16 amino acids. Per the germline V gene, CDR1 is MRHNA and CDR2 is SNTAGT. J was trimmed by 2 bases and V by 0 bases; bases with no gene match: 4.

The rearrangement joins TRBV19 to TRBJ1-6; TRBD1 matches 8 bases. CDR1 is LNHDA, CDR2 SQIVND, per germline (reference sequence). CDR3 length: 14 amino acids. Trimming cost V 4 bases and J 10 bases; bases outside gene matches: 6. The CDR3 DNA sequence: TGTGCCAGTAGTACCGACAGGGGAGGGTCACCCCTCCACTTT. Translating gives CASSTDRGGSPLHF. Filled out from reference TRBV19 and TRBJ1-6, the complete variable domain reads DGGITQSPKYLFRKEGQNVTLSCEQNLNHDAMYWYRQDPGQGLRLIYYSQIVNDFQKGDIAEGYSVSREKKESFPLTVTSAQKNPTAFYLCASSTDRGGSPLHFGNGTRLTVT.

The V call is TRBV7-2, the J call TRBJ2-4; TRBD2 is a possible D gene (7 bases). V was clipped by 0 bases and J by 2 bases, with 11 bases between them. Germline lookup yields CDR1 SGHTA and CDR2 FQGNSA. The CDR3 runs 16 residues. CDR3 region: CASSLAGGPPKNIQYF. The CDR3 region has the DNA TGTGCCAGCAGCTTAGCGGGGGGGCCGCCCAAAAACATTCAGTACTTC. The whole variable domain, filled in from reference TRBV7-2 and TRBJ2-4, reads GAGVSQSPSNKVTEKGKDVELRCDPISGHTALYWYRQSLGQGLEFLIYFQGNSAPDKSGLPSDRFSAERTGGSVSTLTIQRTQQEDSAVYLCASSLAGGPPKNIQYFGAGTRLSVL.

The rearrangement joins TRBV5-1 to TRBJ1-5, with D perhaps TRBD1 (5 bases). The CDR3 covers 15 residues. V shed 1 base and J shed 0 bases, with 8 bases lying between them. The germline gives CDR1 SGHRS, CDR2 YFSETQ. CDR3 DNA: TGCGCCAGCAGCTTGTCGGGGGGTAGCAATCAGCCCCAGCATTTT. This translates into CASSLSGGSNQPQHF.

V usage is TRBV11-2 and J usage is TRBJ1-2; 7 bases agree with TRBD1. The germline V gene encodes CDR1 SGHAT and CDR2 FQNNGV. V trimming: 0 bases; J trimming: 4 bases; junction bases outside the gene matches: 8. The CDR3 is 16 amino acids. The CDR3 is CASSLEVGDSFYGYTF. Written as DNA, the CDR3 is TGTGCCAGCAGCTTAGAAGTGGGGGACAGTTTCTATGGCTACACCTTC. Filled out from reference TRBV11-2 and TRBJ1-2, the complete variable domain reads EAGVAQSPRYKIIEKRQSVAFWCNPISGHATLYWYQQILGQGPKLLIQFQNNGVVDDSQLPKDRFSAERLKGVDSTLKIQPAKLEDSAVYLCASSLEVGDSFYGYTFGSGTRLTVV.

This chain joins TRBV30 and TRBJ1-1; D ambiguous. The CDR3 runs to 13 residues. Germline V gene lookup returns CDR1 GTSNPN and CDR2 SVGIG (reference sequence). Trimming stripped 4 bases from V and 1 base from J, with 10 bases between. Written as DNA, the CDR3 is TGTGCCTGGACCCTCACAGAGAACACTGAAGCTTTCTTT. It translates to CAWTLTENTEAFF. The full variable domain, rest sourced from reference TRBV30 and TRBJ1-1, is SQTIHQWPATLVQPVGSPLSLECTVEGTSNPNLYWYRQAAGRGLQLLFYSVGIGQISSEVPQNLSASRPQDRQFILSSKKLLLSDSGFYLCAWTLTENTEAFFGQGTRLTVV.

This chain uses TRBV5-8 with TRBJ2-2, with 8 bases matching TRBD1. Germline V gene lookup returns CDR1 SGHTS and CDR2 YDEGEE. This CDR3 has 15 residues. V lost 6 bases, J lost 5 bases, and 9 bases stayed unmatched. The CDR3: CASKTTDRETGELFF. CDR3 sequence (DNA): TGTGCCAGCAAAACGACGGACAGGGAAACCGGGGAGCTGTTTTTT.

The chain is built from TRBV18 and TRBJ1-6, with D possibly matching TRBD1 (6 bases). The germline V gene encodes CDR1 KGHSH and CDR2 LQKENI. The length of the CDR3 is 14 residues. V was shortened by 6 bases and J by 7 bases, with 13 bases between the two germline ends. This CDR3 is CASSEDRENSPLHF. CDR3 in DNA: TGTGCCAGCTCCGAGGACAGAGAGAATTCACCCCTCCACTTT.